Presented here are 10 T cell receptor beta chains from one specimen sequenced in a study of blood T cells in healthy people across ages. For the second PCR, which ran for about 6 to 11 cycles, a sample-barcoded 5' primer and a J-beta primer mix were used. TCRdb recomputed calls from the 5' RACE reads with MiXCR, one row per CDR3 protein. The sample has 1.5 million to 2 million distinct CDR3 sequences; about 28% are singletons. The sample was blood. The receptors stem from a woman in her 30s in good health.

This clonotype occurred a few times. The V and J genes are TRBV5-1 and TRBJ2-7; 8 bases agree with TRBD1. Germline V CDR1 and CDR2: SGHRS, YFSETQ. Germline trimming cut 1 base from V and 3 bases from J; bases unmatched to any gene: 3. CDR3 length: 14 amino acids. CDR3 residues: CASSLWTGFYEQYF. CDR3 DNA sequence: TGCGCCAGCAGCTTGTGGACAGGGTTCTACGAGCAGTACTTC.

V is TRBV12-3 or TRBV12-4 and J is TRBJ2-7; 7 bases fit TRBD1. V lost 5 bases and J lost 6; bases outside the gene matches: 16. CDR3 length equals 16 residues. The chain's CDR3 is CASSTSRQGMPIEQYF. The CDR3 DNA is TGTGCCAGCAGTACCTCCCGACAGGGTATGCCGATCGAGCAGTACTTC.

The CDR3 reads CASSLTYRDEQFF. The CDR3 DNA sequence: TGTGCCAGCAGTTTAACCTATAGGGATGAGCAGTTCTTC. The chain combines TRBV12-3 or TRBV12-4 with TRBJ2-1, with D unresolved. The CDR3 has 13 residues. V dropped 2 bases and J dropped 8 bases, with 10 bases sitting between them.

The CDR3 sequence is CSARETGLNTEAFF. The CDR3 nucleotides are TGCAGTGCTAGAGAAACAGGGCTGAACACTGAAGCTTTCTTT. The chain carries TRBV20-1 and TRBJ1-1; the D gene is possibly TRBD1 (6 bases). Deletions cut 0 bases from V and 0 bases from J, with 8 bases between. The CDR3 sequence is 14 residues long. Germline CDR1 reads DFQATT; CDR2 reads SNEGSKA (reference sequence).

The V gene is TRBV20-1, the J gene TRBJ1-2; tentatively, D is TRBD1 (6 bases). CDR1 DFQATT and CDR2 SNEGSKA come from the germline V gene (reference sequence). The V gene lost 3 bases and the J gene lost 13 bases, with 15 bases spanning the gap. This CDR3 comprises 11 residues. The CDR3 reads CSASKGGSCTF. The CDR3 DNA reads as TGCAGTGCTAGCAAGGGGGGCAGCTGCACCTTC.

This clonotype was seen a handful of times. The chain combines TRBV2 with TRBJ2-1; D gene unclear. Germline assignment: CDR1 SNHLY and CDR2 FYNNEI. The CDR3 sequence is 11 residues long. V shed 8 bases and J shed 6 bases, with 8 bases lying between them. The CDR3 bases are TGTGCCAGCTGGTCGTCCAATGAGCAGTTCTTC. Residues: CASWSSNEQFF.

The CDR3 loop is CASSQDASGNVDTQYF. DNA for the CDR3: TGCGCCAGCAGCCAAGATGCTAGCGGGAATGTAGATACGCAGTATTTT. The chain uses TRBV4-3 and TRBJ2-3; TRBD2 matches at 9 bases. Trimming at V came to 0 bases and at J to 5 bases, leaving 6 bases not matched to a gene. Germline V gene data show CDR1 as LGHNA and CDR2 as YSLEER. CDR3 length: 16 residues.

J is TRBJ2-3 and V is TRBV10-3; 9 nucleotides agree with TRBD2. Germline trimming cut 4 bases from V and 2 bases from J; bases unmatched to any gene: 4. CDR1 ENHRY and CDR2 SYGVKD come from the germline V gene. The CDR3 has 15 amino acids. CDR3 sequence reads: CAISAAGGITDTQYF. CDR3 DNA sequence: TGTGCCATCAGTGCGGCGGGGGGGATCACAGATACGCAGTATTTT.

The rearrangement joins TRBV18 to TRBJ2-1; 7 bases fit TRBD2. From germline, CDR1 is KGHSH and CDR2 LQKENI. This CDR3 has 14 amino acids. J was trimmed by 6 bases and V by 2 bases; bases with no gene match: 4. CDR3 nucleotide sequence: TGTGCCAGCTCACCATTCAGGGAGGGCAATGAGCAGTTCTTC. Residues: CASSPFREGNEQFF. Supplemented by reference TRBV18 and TRBJ2-1, the full variable domain reads NAGVMQNPRHLVRRRGQEARLRCSPMKGHSHVYWYRQLPEEGLKFMVYLQKENIIDESGMPKERFSAEFPKEGPSILRIQQVVRGDSAAYFCASSPFREGNEQFFGPGTRLTVL.

This clonotype was observed a few times. The gene calls are TRBV20-1 and TRBJ2-3; 10 positions agree with TRBD2. Germline CDR1 DFQATT, CDR2 SNEGSKA (reference sequence). J gave up 6 bases and V 6 bases, and 9 bases lay outside the gene matches. The CDR3 extends over 14 amino acids. CDR3 region: CSAEASGRGDTQYF. Here the CDR3 DNA reads TGCAGTGCCGAAGCTAGCGGGAGAGGTGATACGCAGTATTTT.